The rows below give T cell receptor beta chains drawn from one sample of a study of cytotoxic CD8 clonotypes in ibrutinib-treated CLL. Sequencing was performed with immunoSEQ multiplex PCR; in TCRdb, only in-frame clones are kept and a portion is missing. The repertoire has roughly 250,000 clones, 70% of them found once; the top ten carry 15%. Here the sequenced sample was PBMCs, taken after 24 months of ibrutinib treatment. These receptors were obtained from a human donor with chronic lymphocytic leukemia. Each CDR3 is given with its conserved first and last residue. Fields, in order: V gene, clone size, J gene, D gene, CDR3 DNA, CDR3 protein. The D gene is left open where the match is weak. Where a row states a size, it is once, few, many or the class of an expanded clone; other rows omit it.

V: TRBV30
size: .
J: TRBJ2-1
D: .
DNA: TGTGCCTGGAGTGTACACTCGATGGGCAATGAGCAGTTCTTC
CDR3: CAWSVHSMGNEQFF

V: TRBV29-1
size: .
J: TRBJ2-3
D: .
DNA: TGCAGCGTTGAGGCTAGGGACTATACGCAGTATTTT
CDR3: CSVEARDYTQYF

V: TRBV9
size: once
J: TRBJ2-1
D: .
DNA: TGTGCCAGCAGCGTGTTACCGGGACGCCGAGGGGATAACTACAATGAGCAGTTCTTC
CDR3: CASSVLPGRRGDNYNEQFF

V: TRBV5-1
size: .
J: TRBJ2-5
D: TRBD2
DNA: TGCGCCAGCAGCTGGACTAGCGGGGGCCAAGAGACCCAGTACTTC
CDR3: CASSWTSGGQETQYF

V: TRBV15
size: .
J: TRBJ2-1
D: .
DNA: TGTGCCACCAGTGTGAACTCCTACAATGAGCAGTTCTTC
CDR3: CATSVNSYNEQFF

V: TRBV27
size: .
J: TRBJ2-5
D: .
DNA: TGTGCCAGCAGTTTCACGGGGACGGTGAAAGAGACCCAGTACTTC
CDR3: CASSFTGTVKETQYF

V: TRBV11-1
size: .
J: TRBJ2-7
D: .
DNA: TGTGCCAGCAGCCGCCAGGGCAACGAGCAGTACTTC
CDR3: CASSRQGNEQYF

V: TRBV7-9
size: .
J: TRBJ2-5
D: .
DNA: TGTGCCAGCAGCTTTTATCAGGGAGAGACCCAGTACTTC
CDR3: CASSFYQGETQYF

V: TRBV27
size: .
J: TRBJ2-1
D: TRBD2
DNA: TGTGCCAGCAGTCGTCCAAGACTAGCGGGAGACAATGAGCAGTTCTTC
CDR3: CASSRPRLAGDNEQFF

V: TRBV7-9
size: .
J: TRBJ2-1
D: .
DNA: TGTGCCAGCAGCTTAGCGCAGGATTCAAGCTCCTACAATGAGCAGTTCTTC
CDR3: CASSLAQDSSSYNEQFF

V: TRBV5-4
size: once
J: TRBJ2-5
D: .
DNA: TGTGCCAGCAGCTTGGGCACAGGGTCAGAGACCCAGTACTTC
CDR3: CASSLGTGSETQYF

V: TRBV5-1
size: .
J: TRBJ2-7
D: .
DNA: TGCGCCAGCAGTTACGGCGACCGGTACGAGCAGTACTTC
CDR3: CASSYGDRYEQYF